This TCR beta chain was sequenced during a study of T-cell memory formation after mild COVID-19. The V gene lost 2 bases and the J gene lost 7 bases, with 7 bases spanning the gap. Germline V gene data show CDR1 as MNHEY and CDR2 as SMNVEV (reference sequence). The CDR3 has 12 residues. Findings and caveats of the study: CD4+ bias marked clones expanding day 15 to 37, unlike balanced contracting clones.

About this clonotype: What it binds is unknown.

MiXCR, run by TCRdb on the 5' RACE reads, gives a single entry per CDR3 protein. The sample has a few hundred thousand distinct CDR3 sequences; less than 25% are singletons. Sample: PBMCs or a T cell subset sorted from them (not recorded which). The chain joins TRBV27 to TRBJ2-3, with a possible D match to TRBD1 (6 bases). The sequence came from an adult woman who had mild COVID-19 (a few samples of this study predate the infection). Cell type and time point are not known. The CDR3, as DNA: TGTGCCAGCAGTTTAACAGGGTATACGCAGTATTTT. Translated: CASSLTGYTQYF.